The 19 T cell receptor beta chains given below trace back to one sample, sequenced in a study of chemoradiotherapy in HPV16-positive cancers. Assay used: immunoSEQ multiplex PCR; TCRdb lists only in-frame clones, some missing. The sample holds roughly 11,000 clones; around three quarters are singletons and the top ten take 2.2%. Sample collection occurred from a patient who underwent chemoradiotherapy. The source of these receptors is a human donor with HPV-associated anogenital cancer.

The CDR3 nucleotides are TGTGCCAGCAGCTTTACCGGGAACAATGAGCAGTTCTTC. This translates into CASSFTGNNEQFF. This chain joins TRBV5-4 and TRBJ2-1; tentatively, D is TRBD2 (5 bases). This CDR3 region has 13 residues. Trimming pared 2 bases from V and 5 bases from J, leaving 8 bases between. The germline V gene encodes CDR1 SGHNT and CDR2 YYREEE (reference sequence).

This chain links TRBV5-4 with TRBJ2-5, with 12 bases fitting TRBD2. The ends lost 1 base at V and 5 bases at J; junction bases unmatched: 3. CDR1 is SGHNT and CDR2 is YYREEE in the germline V gene (reference sequence). CDR3 size: 15 residues. Here the CDR3 reads CASSLLAGGAETQYF. The DNA of the CDR3 is TGTGCCAGCAGCTTGCTAGCGGGGGGGGCCGAGACCCAGTACTTC. The full variable domain, its missing parts supplied by reference TRBV5-4 and TRBJ2-5, is ETGVTQSPTHLIKTRGQQVTLRCSSQSGHNTVSWYQQALGQGPQFIFQYYREEENGRGNFPPRFSGLQFPNYSSELNVNALELDDSALYLCASSLLAGGAETQYFGPGTRLLVL.

This clone has only one observation. This chain links TRBV4-3 with TRBJ1-5, with D tentatively TRBD1 (5 bases). Germline CDR1 and CDR2: LGHNA and YSLEER. Trimming shortened V by 1 base and J by 0 bases, and 7 bases separated the two germline ends. The CDR3 is 15 amino acids. The CDR3 coding sequence is TGCGCCAGCAGCCAAGTTAGGGGTAGCAATCAGCCCCAGCATTTT. It is translated as CASSQVRGSNQPQHF.

The chain links TRBV2 to TRBJ2-2; D is undetermined. The CDR3 totals 16 residues. From germline, CDR1 is SNHLY and CDR2 FYNNEI. V was shortened by 7 bases and J by 0 bases, with 15 bases between the two germline ends. Here the CDR3 reads CASTTEGVANTGELFF. Written as DNA, the CDR3 is TGTGCCAGCACCACAGAAGGTGTCGCGAACACCGGGGAGCTGTTTTTT.

This clone was counted between two and nine times. The gene calls are TRBV7-9 and TRBJ2-1; D call uncertain. The CDR3 is 11 residues long. Germline V CDR1 and CDR2: SEHNR, FQNEAQ (reference sequence). Trimming cost V 4 bases and J 4 bases, with 2 bases left between them. CDR3: CASSYYNEQFF. The CDR3 DNA sequence: TGTGCCAGCAGCTATTACAATGAGCAGTTCTTC.

In its sample, this clone was seen a few times. V is TRBV2 and J is TRBJ2-7; D gene uncertain. Trimming cost V 6 bases and J 4 bases, with 7 bases left between them. Germline V gives CDR1 SNHLY, CDR2 FYNNEI. The CDR3 has 11 amino acids. CDR3 sequence: CASRYDYEQYF. For the CDR3, the DNA is TGTGCCAGCAGATACGATTACGAGCAGTACTTC.

This clone has just a few counts. The chain employs TRBV18 and TRBJ1-2, with 8 positions matching TRBD1. The length of the CDR3 is 13 residues. Per the germline V gene, CDR1 is KGHSH and CDR2 is LQKENI. The V segment lost 8 bases and the J segment 6 bases; nucleotides outside the gene matches: 8. The CDR3 sequence is CASTLYRGDGYTF. CDR3 nucleotides: TGTGCCAGCACGCTATACAGGGGGGATGGCTACACCTTC.

This clone was seen a few times. The chain recombines TRBV5-6 with TRBJ1-2, with 7 bases aligning to TRBD1. Germline trimming cut 4 bases from V and 4 bases from J; bases unmatched to any gene: 7. The CDR3 consists of 14 residues. In germline, CDR1 is SGHDT, CDR2 YYEEEE. CDR3 sequence (DNA): TGTGCCAGCAGCATATGGACAGGTTTCTATGGCTACACCTTC. This translates into CASSIWTGFYGYTF.

This chain links TRBV19 with TRBJ1-5; D call uncertain. The CDR3 is made up of 15 amino acids. Germline V gives CDR1 LNHDA, CDR2 SQIVND (reference sequence). The V end lost 9 bases, the J end lost 5 bases, and 20 bases lay between the germline ends. As DNA, the CDR3 is TGTGCCAGCCAGGCGGGAGGCGCCTATCATCAGCCCCAGCATTTT. It encodes CASQAGGAYHQPQHF.

The genes are TRBV5-1 and TRBJ2-1; the D gene is possibly TRBD2 (6 bases). The CDR3 runs 16 residues. Per germline, CDR1 SGHRS and CDR2 YFSETQ. The V end was cut by 4 bases, the J end by 1 base, with 15 bases between. The CDR3 bases are TGCGCCAGCAGCCTTACGGGACTCCTTTCCTACAATGAGCAGTTCTTC. It is translated as CASSLTGLLSYNEQFF. Complete variable domain (other parts from reference TRBV5-1 and TRBJ2-1): KAGVTQTPRYLIKTRGQQVTLSCSPISGHRSVSWYQQTPGQGLQFLFEYFSETQRNKGNFPGRFSGRQFSNSRSEMNVSTLELGDSALYLCASSLTGLLSYNEQFFGPGTRLTVL.

The chain employs TRBV7-8 and TRBJ2-2; 12 nucleotides match TRBD2. Germline CDR1 reads SGHVS; CDR2 reads FQNEAQ. The CDR3 length is 17 residues. The trim removed 4 bases at V and 7 bases at J, leaving 10 bases unmatched. CDR3 amino acids: CASSSALLAGGGGELFF. In nucleotides, the CDR3 is TGTGCCAGCAGCTCCGCCTTACTAGCGGGGGGCGGCGGGGAGCTGTTTTTT.

This clone showed up just once. J is TRBJ2-2 and V is TRBV7-6; D gene uncertain. This CDR3 contains 16 residues. With 0 bases removed from V and 0 bases from J, the gap between germline ends came to 8 bases. Germline V gene lookup returns CDR1 SGHVS and CDR2 FNYEAQ. The DNA of the CDR3 is TGTGCCAGCAGCTTAGCGAGACACGCGAACACCGGGGAGCTGTTTTTT. Translating gives CASSLARHANTGELFF.

This clone came up a few times. The rearrangement uses TRBV5-4 and TRBJ1-6, with D maybe TRBD1 (6 bases). CDR1 and CDR2 from the germline V gene are SGHNT and YYREEE (reference sequence). V was shortened by 3 bases and J by 0 bases, with 16 bases between the two germline ends. CDR3 size: 18 residues. CDR3 amino acids: CASSSQGVVSSYNSPLHF. DNA for the CDR3: TGTGCCAGCAGCTCACAGGGAGTCGTTAGCTCCTATAATTCACCCCTCCACTTT.

This CDR3 reads CASSEAGPPYNEQFF. CDR3 coding DNA: TGTGCCAGCAGTGAGGCGGGGCCCCCCTACAATGAGCAGTTCTTC. The V gene is TRBV6-1, the J gene TRBJ2-1; D is perhaps TRBD2 (6 bases). Trimming took 3 bases from V and 2 from J, leaving 11 bases between them. Germline CDR1 reads MNHNS; CDR2 reads SASEGT. The CDR3 is 15 residues long.

The rearrangement uses TRBV14 and TRBJ1-1, with TRBD1 as a possible D gene (5 bases). The germline V gene encodes CDR1 SGHDN and CDR2 FVKESK. The CDR3 is made up of 13 amino acids. The V and J ends lost 1 base and 4 bases respectively, with 7 bases between them. The CDR3 protein is CASSQGRGTEAFF. The CDR3 DNA follows: TGTGCCAGCAGCCAAGGGAGGGGCACTGAAGCTTTCTTT.

This chain links TRBV5-1 with TRBJ1-3; the D gene is possibly TRBD1 (5 bases). In germline, CDR1 is SGHRS, CDR2 YFSETQ. CDR3 length: 16 amino acids. Between the trimmed V and J ends, which lost 4 bases and 0 bases, there was a span of 14 bases. Written as DNA, the CDR3 is TGCGCCAGCAGCGTAGACAGTTATGCCTCTGGAAACACCATATATTTT. It encodes CASSVDSYASGNTIYF.

The chain couples TRBV5-6 to TRBJ2-1; D gene unclear. Germline V gene data show CDR1 as SGHDT and CDR2 as YYEEEE. The CDR3 consists of 13 residues. The V and J ends lost 0 bases and 14 bases respectively, with 15 bases between them. The chain's CDR3 is CASSLALESWEFF. Written as DNA, the CDR3 is TGTGCCAGCAGCTTGGCCCTAGAGAGTTGGGAGTTCTTC. Complete variable domain (other parts from reference TRBV5-6 and TRBJ2-1): DAGVTQSPTHLIKTRGQQVTLRCSPKSGHDTVSWYQQALGQGPQFIFQYYEEEERQRGNFPDRFSGHQFPNYSSELNVNALLLGDSALYLCASSLALESWEFFGPGTRLTVL.

The chain joins TRBV11-2 to TRBJ1-4; 9 bases line up with TRBD1. CDR3 length equals 12 residues. V was clipped by 6 bases and J by 7 bases; unmatched bases: 0. Germline CDR1 reads SGHAT; CDR2 reads FQNNGV. The CDR3 here is CASRQGAEKLFF. The CDR3 DNA is TGTGCCAGCAGACAGGGGGCTGAAAAACTGTTTTTT.

V gene TRBV5-4 combines with J gene TRBJ2-3; D gene unclear. There are 13 residues in the CDR3. CDR1 and CDR2 (germline): SGHNT, YYREEE (reference sequence). Between the trimmed V and J ends, which lost 2 bases and 0 bases, there was a span of 4 bases. CDR3 residues: CASSFDSTDTQYF. The CDR3 bases are TGTGCCAGCAGCTTTGACAGCACAGATACGCAGTATTTT.